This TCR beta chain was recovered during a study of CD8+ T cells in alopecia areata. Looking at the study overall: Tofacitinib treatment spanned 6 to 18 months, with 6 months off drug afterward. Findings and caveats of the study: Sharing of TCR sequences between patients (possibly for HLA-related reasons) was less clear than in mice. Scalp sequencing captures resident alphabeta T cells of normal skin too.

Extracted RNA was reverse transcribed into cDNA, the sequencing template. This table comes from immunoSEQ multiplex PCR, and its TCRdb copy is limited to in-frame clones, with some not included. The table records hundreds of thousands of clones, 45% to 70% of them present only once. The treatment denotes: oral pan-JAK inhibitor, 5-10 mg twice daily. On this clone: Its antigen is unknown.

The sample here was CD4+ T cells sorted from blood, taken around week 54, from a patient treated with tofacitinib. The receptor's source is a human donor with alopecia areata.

Here the CDR3 DNA reads TGCAGCGTTGAATCTGTGCCTAACTATGGCTACACCTTC. Amino acids: CSVESVPNYGYTF. J is TRBJ1-2 and V is TRBV29-1; no clear D gene. The CDR3 consists of 13 residues. The V and J ends lost 2 bases and 0 bases respectively, with 7 bases between them. Germline values: CDR1 SQVTM, CDR2 ANQGSEA.